The 32 T cell receptor beta chains presented below share a single source sample, sequenced in a study of blood T cell repertoires in COVID-19. Generated by immunoSEQ multiplex PCR, the TCRdb table keeps only in-frame clones and is missing some. The sample has about 70,000 clones, about 85% seen once. Sequenced: peripheral blood. Source of these receptors: an elderly woman with active or convalescent COVID-19.

V gene TRBV6-6 combines with J gene TRBJ2-2, with a weak D call TRBD1 (6 bases). V was pared by 5 bases and J by 6 bases, with 10 bases between. The CDR3 has 13 residues. Germline V gene lookup returns CDR1 MNHNY and CDR2 SVGAGI (reference sequence). The CDR3 sequence: CASSEGVSGELFF. The CDR3 DNA reads TGTGCCAGCAGTGAGGGGGTCTCCGGGGAGCTGTTTTTT.

This clone was seen more than once but under ten times. V is TRBV19 and J is TRBJ1-1; a possible D gene is TRBD1 (5 bases). Germline V lookup: CDR1 LNHDA, CDR2 SQIVND (reference sequence). This CDR3 has 13 residues. Trimming removed 6 bases from V and 2 bases from J, with 10 bases in between. The CDR3 loop is CASSGWGNTEAFF. CDR3 coding DNA: TGTGCCAGTAGCGGCTGGGGCAACACTGAAGCTTTCTTT.

DNA for the CDR3: TGTGCCCGCCGCGGGCGGGGGGGCCTACCCGGGGAGCTGTTTTTT. This codes for CARRGRGGLPGELFF. V gene TRBV9 combines with J gene TRBJ2-2; 9 bases align to TRBD2. With V trimmed by 10 bases and J by 6 bases, 13 bases remained unmatched. Germline-derived CDR1 and CDR2 are SGDLS and YYNGEE. This CDR3 region has 15 residues.

The rearrangement uses TRBV28 and TRBJ1-2; a possible D gene is TRBD1 (5 bases). CDR1 MDHEN and CDR2 SYDVKM come from the germline V gene. V was trimmed by 4 bases and J by 8 bases, leaving 20 bases between them. The CDR3 is 15 residues long. This CDR3 reads CASSSPLGGTQGYTF. The CDR3 nucleotides are TGTGCCAGCAGTTCCCCCCTCGGAGGGACGCAGGGCTACACCTTC.

V gene TRBV2 combines with J gene TRBJ1-4; D is unresolved. With 7 bases removed from V and 11 bases from J, the gap between germline ends came to 11 bases. Germline assignment: CDR1 SNHLY and CDR2 FYNNEI. This CDR3 has 11 amino acids. As DNA, the CDR3 is TGTGCCAGCACGGAGGGAGGGAAACTGTTTTTT. Translation gives CASTEGGKLFF.

The J gene is TRBJ1-1, the V gene TRBV6-5, with D unresolved. V shed 8 bases and J shed 1 base, with 8 bases lying between them. Looked up from germline, CDR1 is MNHEY and CDR2 is SVGAGI. This CDR3 comprises 12 residues. The CDR3 coding sequence is TGTGCCAGCTTTTTTCAGAACACTGAAGCTTTCTTT. Translation: CASFFQNTEAFF.

CDR3 sequence: CASSSGQGYEQYF. The CDR3 bases are TGTGCCAGCAGTTCGGGACAGGGGTACGAGCAGTACTTC. The gene calls are TRBV6-6 and TRBJ2-7, with TRBD1 identical over 10 bases. Trimming at V came to 4 bases and at J to 4 bases, leaving 1 base not matched to a gene. Germline V CDR1 and CDR2: MNHNY, SVGAGI (reference sequence). The CDR3 extends over 13 amino acids.

This chain uses TRBV10-3 with TRBJ2-5; 8 bases line up with TRBD2. The length of the CDR3 is 14 residues. V shed 3 bases and J 6 bases; nucleotides not matched to a gene: 6. CDR1 ENHRY and CDR2 SYGVKD come from the germline V gene. Here the CDR3 reads CAISDGLAPQTQYF. The CDR3 nucleotides read TGTGCCATCAGTGACGGACTAGCCCCTCAGACCCAGTACTTC.

V is TRBV7-2 and J is TRBJ2-1; D is possibly TRBD2 (7 bases). Trimming removed 3 bases at V and 8 bases at J, with 11 bases between. Looked up from germline, CDR1 is SGHTA and CDR2 is FQGNSA. The CDR3 covers 13 residues. Here the CDR3 reads CASSFRGGDEQFF. CDR3 DNA sequence: TGTGCCAGCAGCTTTAGGGGGGGGGATGAGCAGTTCTTC.

This chain joins TRBV19 and TRBJ2-3; 9 nucleotides line up with TRBD1. Looked up from germline, CDR1 is LNHDA and CDR2 is SQIVND (reference sequence). J lost 4 bases, V lost 4 bases, and 18 bases had no gene match. This CDR3 has 19 amino acids. The CDR3, as DNA: TGTGCCAGTAGTACGATGGGCATGGTGGGACAGGGTCCCCCAGATACGCAGTATTTT. It is translated as CASSTMGMVGQGPPDTQYF.

The V gene is TRBV7-2, the J gene TRBJ1-2; no definite D call. The CDR3 totals 14 residues. Germline-derived CDR1 and CDR2 are SGHTA and FQGNSA. V was clipped by 0 bases and J by 4 bases, with 9 bases between them. The CDR3 bases are TGTGCCAGCAGCTTAGCGACACTTCCCTATGGCTACACCTTC. Translating it yields CASSLATLPYGYTF.

A single count supports this clone. The genes are TRBV5-1 and TRBJ2-5; 8 bases are a match to TRBD2. The germline gives CDR1 SGHRS, CDR2 YFSETQ. The CDR3 sequence is 15 residues long. V lost 1 base and J lost 5; bases outside the gene matches: 7. The CDR3 loop reads CASSLRAGGAETQYF. In nucleotides, the CDR3 is TGCGCCAGCAGCTTGCGGGCGGGGGGCGCGGAGACCCAGTACTTC. Based on the CDR3 plus reference TRBV5-1 and TRBJ2-5, the full variable domain is KAGVTQTPRYLIKTRGQQVTLSCSPISGHRSVSWYQQTPGQGLQFLFEYFSETQRNKGNFPGRFSGRQFSNSRSEMNVSTLELGDSALYLCASSLRAGGAETQYFGPGTRLLVL.

The count of this clone is one. The chain uses TRBV30 and TRBJ2-1, with D possibly TRBD2 on 5 matching bases. The CDR3 has 14 residues. The V and J ends lost 3 bases and 2 bases respectively, with 11 bases between them. CDR1 and CDR2 (germline): GTSNPN, SVGIG (reference sequence). The CDR3 spells CAWSPGVTYNEQFF. The CDR3 coding sequence is TGTGCCTGGAGCCCCGGGGTTACCTACAATGAGCAGTTCTTC.

The V call is TRBV7-2, the J call TRBJ2-3; no definite D call. The CDR3 runs 18 residues. The ends were cut back, 1 base at V and 1 base at J, with 18 bases in the middle. CDR1 and CDR2 from the germline V gene are SGHTA and FQGNSA. CDR3 residues: CASSLEASSLLGTDTQYF. CDR3 sequence (DNA): TGTGCCAGCAGCTTAGAGGCATCTAGTCTTTTGGGCACAGATACGCAGTATTTT.

V is TRBV19 and J is TRBJ1-1; D is uncertain. The V end was cut by 7 bases, the J end by 0 bases, with 9 bases between. Per germline, CDR1 LNHDA and CDR2 SQIVND (reference sequence). CDR3 length: 13 amino acids. In nucleotides, the CDR3 is TGTGCCAGTAACTTCGTACTGAACACTGAAGCTTTCTTT. It encodes CASNFVLNTEAFF.

The V gene is TRBV24-1, the J gene TRBJ2-3, with 7 bases fitting TRBD1. This CDR3 has 15 residues. Germline values: CDR1 KGHDR, CDR2 SFDVKD. V shed 2 bases and J 2 bases; nucleotides not matched to a gene: 3. The CDR3 here is CATSDSGQYTDTQYF. DNA for the CDR3: TGTGCCACCAGTGATTCGGGACAGTACACAGATACGCAGTATTTT.

The V gene is TRBV4-2, the J gene TRBJ1-6; 7 bases are a match to TRBD1. This CDR3 comprises 15 residues. With 3 bases clipped from V and 8 bases from J, the junction kept 7 bases outside the gene matches. Germline loops: CDR1 LGHNA, CDR2 YNFKEQ. The CDR3 coding sequence is TGTGCCAGCAGCCAGGACAGGCCAATACATTCACCCCTCCACTTT. This encodes CASSQDRPIHSPLHF.

The CDR3 loop reads CASSGTTGSFALSSGNTIYF. The CDR3 DNA follows: TGTGCCAGCAGCGGTACTACCGGGTCGTTTGCTCTGAGCTCTGGAAACACCATATATTTT. This chain connects TRBV6-2 or TRBV6-3 to TRBJ1-3; D gene ambiguous. The germline CDR1 and CDR2 sequences are MNHEY and SVGEGT. Trimming took 6 bases from V and 0 from J, leaving 27 bases between them. This CDR3 contains 20 residues.

The V and J genes are TRBV4-1 and TRBJ2-7, with TRBD1 matching 9 bases. Per the germline V gene, CDR1 is MGHRA and CDR2 is YSYEKL. The CDR3 extends over 17 amino acids. V gave up 1 base and J gave up 1 base; unmatched junction bases: 8. CDR3 sequence: CASSQAAPGTGSYEQYF. The CDR3 DNA follows: TGCGCCAGCAGCCAAGCAGCTCCCGGGACAGGGTCCTACGAGCAGTACTTC.

The V and J genes are TRBV25-1 and TRBJ1-5; D not resolved. This CDR3 comprises 14 residues. CDR1 and CDR2 (germline): MGHDK, SYGVNS. Trimming left V 0 bases short and J 6 bases short, with 9 bases between. The CDR3 DNA reads TGTGCCAGCAGTGAATATGGGAGGATTCAGCCCCAGCATTTT. Protein product: CASSEYGRIQPQHF.

The chain's CDR3 is CASSSWTGGGEPQHF. DNA for the CDR3: TGTGCCAGCAGCTCCTGGACAGGGGGAGGAGAGCCCCAGCATTTT. J is TRBJ1-5 and V is TRBV5-6, with 10 bases identical to TRBD1. Germline CDR1 is SGHDT and CDR2 is YYEEEE. J lost 8 bases, V lost 3 bases, and 8 bases had no gene match. The CDR3 runs 15 residues.

Here the CDR3 DNA reads TGTGCCAGCAGTTACGTGGGGCTCCTCCGGTCCTACAATGAGCAGTTCTTC. Translating it yields CASSYVGLLRSYNEQFF. This chain joins TRBV6-7 and TRBJ2-1; D possibly corresponds to TRBD1 (5 bases). TRBV6-7 is an ORF, with its function uncertain. Trimming removed 2 bases from V and 1 base from J, with 15 bases in between. This CDR3 contains 17 residues.

CDR3 loop: CATSVEEYEQYF. CDR3 coding DNA: TGTGCCACCAGTGTGGAGGAGTACGAGCAGTACTTC. The chain is built from TRBV24-1 and TRBJ2-7; the D gene is possibly TRBD2 (5 bases). This CDR3 is 12 amino acids long. The V gene lost 5 bases and the J gene lost 4 bases, with 8 bases spanning the gap. Germline-derived CDR1 and CDR2 are KGHDR and SFDVKD.

J is TRBJ1-1 and V is TRBV21-1. TRBV21-1 is labeled a pseudogene. The CDR3 totals 20 residues. DNA of the CDR3: TGTGCCAGCAGCACCCCGTCGGGGTTTCCGGCGCGAAGGTCGAACACTGAAGCTTTCTTT. Protein: CASSTPSGFPARRSNTEAFF.

This chain joins TRBV3-1 (or the pseudogene TRBV3-2) and TRBJ2-2; D remains unclear. This CDR3 is built from 12 residues. Trimming removed 4 bases from V and 7 bases from J, with 7 bases in between. Germline values: CDR1 LGHDT, CDR2 YNNKEL (reference sequence). CDR3: CASSLALGELFF. DNA for the CDR3: TGTGCCAGCAGCCTGGCCCTCGGGGAGCTGTTTTTT.

This chain joins TRBV19 and TRBJ1-1; D unresolved. The V end was cut by 4 bases, the J end by 1 base, with 10 bases between. CDR3 size: 14 residues. Germline V lookup: CDR1 LNHDA, CDR2 SQIVND (reference sequence). This CDR3 is CASSTAGKNTEAFF. CDR3 coding DNA: TGTGCCAGTAGTACAGCAGGTAAGAACACTGAAGCTTTCTTT. The full variable domain, with the rest looked up from reference TRBV19 and TRBJ1-1, is DGGITQSPKYLFRKEGQNVTLSCEQNLNHDAMYWYRQDPGQGLRLIYYSQIVNDFQKGDIAEGYSVSREKKESFPLTVTSAQKNPTAFYLCASSTAGKNTEAFFGQGTRLTVV.

The chain uses TRBV6-2 or TRBV6-3 and TRBJ2-3, with TRBD2 identical over 8 bases. The germline gives CDR1 MNHEY, CDR2 SVGEGT. The V and J ends lost 5 bases and 2 bases, in that order; junction bases with no gene match: 6. The CDR3 consists of 15 residues. The CDR3 reads CASSTGGADTDTQYF. The CDR3, as DNA: TGTGCCAGCAGTACCGGGGGGGCCGACACAGATACGCAGTATTTT.

This clone was counted a single time. This chain links TRBV5-4 with TRBJ1-2, with 10 positions matching TRBD1. This CDR3 has 14 residues. From germline, CDR1 is SGHNT and CDR2 YYREEE (reference sequence). The J segment lost 5 bases and the V segment lost 4 bases, leaving 5 bases of the junction unmatched. CDR3 in DNA: TGTGCCAGCAGCCCGACAGGGGGCAATTATGGCTACACCTTC. This translates into CASSPTGGNYGYTF. Variable domain in full (rest from reference TRBV5-4 and TRBJ1-2): ETGVTQSPTHLIKTRGQQVTLRCSSQSGHNTVSWYQQALGQGPQFIFQYYREEENGRGNFPPRFSGLQFPNYSSELNVNALELDDSALYLCASSPTGGNYGYTFGSGTRLTVV.

This chain joins TRBV9 and TRBJ2-3, with 8 bases aligning to TRBD1. This CDR3 is built from 16 residues. V shed 4 bases and J 1 base; nucleotides not matched to a gene: 8. Per germline, CDR1 SGDLS and CDR2 YYNGEE. For the CDR3, the DNA is TGTGCCAGCAGCCCCCATGTGACAGGGGGCACAGATACGCAGTATTTT. It is translated as CASSPHVTGGTDTQYF.

The chain is built from TRBV27 and TRBJ1-3; 8 nucleotides line up with TRBD1. There are 15 residues in the CDR3. Trimming removed 0 bases from V and 3 bases from J; junction bases left unmatched: 1. Germline V lookup: CDR1 MNHEY, CDR2 SMNVEV (reference sequence). The CDR3 coding sequence is TGTGCCAGCAGTTTATCACAGGGGGTTGGAAACACCATATATTTT. This gives the protein CASSLSQGVGNTIYF.

J is TRBJ2-3 and V is TRBV13; possibly TRBD2 for D (6 bases). Trimming removed 2 bases at V and 6 bases at J, with 15 bases between. The CDR3 has 15 amino acids. The germline CDR1 and CDR2 sequences are PRHDT and FYEKMQ (reference sequence). The CDR3 sequence: CASSLRRAGRDTQYF. The CDR3 coding sequence is TGTGCCAGCAGCTTAAGGAGGGCGGGGCGGGATACGCAGTATTTT.

V is TRBV18 and J is TRBJ1-1; weak D call: TRBD1 (6 bases). Trimming shortened V by 2 bases and J by 5 bases, and 9 bases separated the two germline ends. CDR1 is KGHSH, CDR2 LQKENI, per germline. CDR3 length: 13 amino acids. This CDR3 is CASSPDRKTEAFF. For the CDR3, the DNA is TGTGCCAGCTCACCAGACAGGAAGACTGAAGCTTTCTTT.